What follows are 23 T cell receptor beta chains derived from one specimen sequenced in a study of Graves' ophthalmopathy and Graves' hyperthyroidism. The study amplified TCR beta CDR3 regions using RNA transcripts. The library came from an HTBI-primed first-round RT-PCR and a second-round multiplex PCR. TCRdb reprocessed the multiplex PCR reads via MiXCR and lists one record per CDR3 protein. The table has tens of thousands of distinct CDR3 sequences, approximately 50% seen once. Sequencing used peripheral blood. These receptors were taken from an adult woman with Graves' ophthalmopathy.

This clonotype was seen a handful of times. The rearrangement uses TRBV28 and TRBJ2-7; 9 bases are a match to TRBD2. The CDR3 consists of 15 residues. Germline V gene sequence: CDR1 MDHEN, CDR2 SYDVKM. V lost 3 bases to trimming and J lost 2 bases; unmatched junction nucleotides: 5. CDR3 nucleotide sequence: TGTGCCAGCAGTTTTTCGCGGGAGGGCCCCTACGAGCAGTACTTC. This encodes CASSFSREGPYEQYF.

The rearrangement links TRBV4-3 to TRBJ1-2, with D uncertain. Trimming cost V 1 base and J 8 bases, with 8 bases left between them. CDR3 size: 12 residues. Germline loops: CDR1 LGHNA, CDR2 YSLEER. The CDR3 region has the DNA TGCGCCAGCAGCCAAGGGACCAGGGGCTACACCTTC. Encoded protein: CASSQGTRGYTF.

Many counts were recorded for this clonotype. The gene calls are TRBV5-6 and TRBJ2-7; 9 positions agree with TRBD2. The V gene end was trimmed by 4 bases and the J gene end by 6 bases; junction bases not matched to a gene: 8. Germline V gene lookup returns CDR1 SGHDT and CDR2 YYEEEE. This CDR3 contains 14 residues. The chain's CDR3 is CASSSIAGVLEQYF. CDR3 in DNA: TGTGCCAGCAGCAGTATAGCGGGAGTACTCGAGCAGTACTTC.

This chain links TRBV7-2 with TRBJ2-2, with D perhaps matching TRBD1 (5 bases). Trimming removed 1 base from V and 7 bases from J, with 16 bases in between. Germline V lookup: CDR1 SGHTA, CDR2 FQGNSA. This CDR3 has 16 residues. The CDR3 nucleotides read TGTGCCAGCAGCTTAGGCCAGGGTTCATACATCGGGGAGCTGTTTTTT. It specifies CASSLGQGSYIGELFF.

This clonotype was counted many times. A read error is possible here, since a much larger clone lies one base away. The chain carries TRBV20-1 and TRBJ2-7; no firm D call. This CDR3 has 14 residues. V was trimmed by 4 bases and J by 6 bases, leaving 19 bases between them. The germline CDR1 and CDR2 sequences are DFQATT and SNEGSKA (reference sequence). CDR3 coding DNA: TGCAGTGCTATCGGGTCCCAAACCTTCAGCGAGCAGTACTTC. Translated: CSAIGSQTFSEQYF.

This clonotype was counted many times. This chain's CDR3 is CASSPGRGRAVEQFF. CDR3 bases: TGTGCCAGCTCTCCAGGCCGAGGGAGGGCTGTTGAGCAGTTCTTC. The chain joins TRBV18 to TRBJ2-1, with 7 bases identical to TRBD2. After removal of 6 bases from V and 9 bases from J, the junction contained 14 bases not matched to a gene. Germline V gene sequence: CDR1 KGHSH, CDR2 LQKENI. The CDR3 has 15 amino acids.

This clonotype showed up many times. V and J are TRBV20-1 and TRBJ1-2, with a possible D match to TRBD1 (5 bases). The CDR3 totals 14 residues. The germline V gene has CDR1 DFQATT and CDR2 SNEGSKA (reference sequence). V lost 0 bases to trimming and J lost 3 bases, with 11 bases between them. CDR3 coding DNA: TGCAGTGCTAGAGAGGGAGGGACCGACTATGGCTACACCTTC. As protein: CSAREGGTDYGYTF.

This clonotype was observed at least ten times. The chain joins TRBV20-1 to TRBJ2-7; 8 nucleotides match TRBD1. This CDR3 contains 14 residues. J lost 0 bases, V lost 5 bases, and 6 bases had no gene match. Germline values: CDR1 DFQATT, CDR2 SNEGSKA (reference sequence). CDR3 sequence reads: CSAVITGGSYEQYF. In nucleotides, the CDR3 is TGCAGTGCTGTGATTACAGGGGGCTCCTACGAGCAGTACTTC.

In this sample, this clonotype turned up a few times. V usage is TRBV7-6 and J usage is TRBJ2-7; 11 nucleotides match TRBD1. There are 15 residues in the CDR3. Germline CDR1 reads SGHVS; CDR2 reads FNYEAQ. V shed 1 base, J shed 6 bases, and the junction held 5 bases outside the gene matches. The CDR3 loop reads CASSLVGQGAIEQYF. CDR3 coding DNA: TGTGCCAGCAGCTTAGTCGGACAGGGGGCGATCGAGCAGTACTTC. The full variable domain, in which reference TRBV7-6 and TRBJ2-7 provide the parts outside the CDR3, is GAGVSQSPRYKVTKRGQDVALRCDPISGHVSLYWYRQALGQGPEFLTYFNYEAQQDKSGLPNDRFSAERPEGSISTLTIQRTEQRDSAMYRCASSLVGQGAIEQYFGPGTRLTVT.

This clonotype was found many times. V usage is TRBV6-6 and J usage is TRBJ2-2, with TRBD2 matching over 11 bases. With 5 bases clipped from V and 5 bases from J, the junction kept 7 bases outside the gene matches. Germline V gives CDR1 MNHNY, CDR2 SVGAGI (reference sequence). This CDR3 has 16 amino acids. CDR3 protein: CASSKTSGDTTGELFF. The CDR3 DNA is TGTGCCAGCAGTAAGACTAGCGGGGACACAACCGGGGAGCTGTTTTTT.

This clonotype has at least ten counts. CDR3: CASSSGPPGELFF. The DNA for the CDR3 is TGCGCCAGCAGCTCAGGGCCCCCCGGGGAGCTGTTTTTT. V is TRBV5-1 and J is TRBJ2-2, with a tentative D call TRBD1 (5 bases). The CDR3 loop spans 13 amino acids. Looked up from germline, CDR1 is SGHRS and CDR2 is YFSETQ. V was cut by 3 bases and J by 6 bases, with 9 bases left in between.

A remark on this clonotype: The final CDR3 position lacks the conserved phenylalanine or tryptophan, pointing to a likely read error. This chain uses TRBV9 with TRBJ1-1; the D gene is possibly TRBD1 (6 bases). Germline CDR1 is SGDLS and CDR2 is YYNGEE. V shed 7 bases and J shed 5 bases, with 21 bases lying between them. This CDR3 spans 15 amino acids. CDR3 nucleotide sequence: TGTGCCAGCGCTATAGCGGGGGCAGGGTATACTGAAGCTTTCGTT. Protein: CASAIAGAGYTEAFV.

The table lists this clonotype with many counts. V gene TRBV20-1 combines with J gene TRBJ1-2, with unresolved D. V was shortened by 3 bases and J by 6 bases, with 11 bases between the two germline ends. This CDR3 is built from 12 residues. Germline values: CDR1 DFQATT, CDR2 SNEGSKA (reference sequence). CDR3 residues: CSASSPPDGYTF. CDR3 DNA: TGCAGTGCTAGCTCCCCCCCAGATGGCTACACCTTC.

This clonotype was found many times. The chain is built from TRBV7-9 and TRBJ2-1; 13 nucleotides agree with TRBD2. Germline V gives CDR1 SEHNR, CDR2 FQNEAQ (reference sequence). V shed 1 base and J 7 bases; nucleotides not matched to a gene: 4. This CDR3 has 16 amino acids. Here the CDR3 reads CASSLVGLAGANEQFF. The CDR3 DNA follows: TGTGCCAGCAGCTTAGTCGGACTAGCGGGAGCAAATGAGCAGTTCTTC.

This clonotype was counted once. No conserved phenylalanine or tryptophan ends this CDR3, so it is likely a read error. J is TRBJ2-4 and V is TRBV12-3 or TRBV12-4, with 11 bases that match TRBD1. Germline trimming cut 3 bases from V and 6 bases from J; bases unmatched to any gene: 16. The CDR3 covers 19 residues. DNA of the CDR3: TGTGCCAGCAGTTTTAGGGGACAGGGGGTCACTATTGGGGGAAACATTCAGTACTGC. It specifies CASSFRGQGVTIGGNIQYC.

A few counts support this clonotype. CDR3 sequence (DNA): TGTGCCAGCAGCCTAGAGGGGGGGTACGAGCAGTACTTC. Translated, it gives CASSLEGGYEQYF. The chain has TRBV2 and TRBJ2-7; D might be TRBD2 (7 bases). Germline values: CDR1 SNHLY, CDR2 FYNNEI. The CDR3 totals 13 residues. The germline V and J ends were trimmed by 6 bases and 4 bases, with 13 bases remaining between them.

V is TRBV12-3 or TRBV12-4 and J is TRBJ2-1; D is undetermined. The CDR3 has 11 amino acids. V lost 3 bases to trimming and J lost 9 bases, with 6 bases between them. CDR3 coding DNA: TGTGCCAGCAGTTTCGACGGTGAGCAGTTCTTC. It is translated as CASSFDGEQFF.

The CDR3: CSGPPGYAEAFF. For the CDR3, the DNA is TGCAGTGGACCCCCAGGCTACGCTGAAGCTTTCTTT. The gene calls are TRBV29-1 and TRBJ1-1; D is unresolved. This CDR3 has 12 residues. Per germline, CDR1 SQVTM and CDR2 ANQGSEA.

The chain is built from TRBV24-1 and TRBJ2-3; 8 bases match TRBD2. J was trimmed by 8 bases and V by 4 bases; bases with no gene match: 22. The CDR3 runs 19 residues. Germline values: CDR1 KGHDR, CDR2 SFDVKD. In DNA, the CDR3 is TGTGCCACCAGTGACCCTCCCCCCGGGACTAGTCCGGCCCAGGGTACGCAGTATTTT. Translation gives CATSDPPPGTSPAQGTQYF.

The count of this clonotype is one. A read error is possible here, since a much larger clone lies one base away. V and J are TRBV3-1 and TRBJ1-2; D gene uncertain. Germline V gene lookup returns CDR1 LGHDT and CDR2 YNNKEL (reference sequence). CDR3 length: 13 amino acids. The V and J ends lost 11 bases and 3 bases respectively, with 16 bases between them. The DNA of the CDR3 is TGTGCCGGCGGCCGGGCTGGGGACTATGGCTACACCTTC. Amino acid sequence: CAGGRAGDYGYTF.

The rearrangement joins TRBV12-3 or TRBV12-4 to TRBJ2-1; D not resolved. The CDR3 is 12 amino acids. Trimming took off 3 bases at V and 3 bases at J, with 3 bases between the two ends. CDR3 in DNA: TGTGCCAGCAGTTTTGTCTACAATGAGCAGTTCTTC. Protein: CASSFVYNEQFF.

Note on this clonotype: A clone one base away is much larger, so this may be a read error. The CDR3 nucleotides are TGTGCCAGCAGTTTAGCGGGGGAACACAATGAGCTGTTCTTC. Translation: CASSLAGEHNELFF. This sequence joins TRBV15 and TRBJ2-1, with 9 bases fitting TRBD2. Germline V CDR1 and CDR2: LNHNV, YYDKDF (reference sequence). The CDR3 extends over 14 amino acids.

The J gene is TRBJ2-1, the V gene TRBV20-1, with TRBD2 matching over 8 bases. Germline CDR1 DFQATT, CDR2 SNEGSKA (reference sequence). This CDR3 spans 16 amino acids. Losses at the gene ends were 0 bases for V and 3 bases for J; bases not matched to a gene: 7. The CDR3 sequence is CSARDATSEGYNEQFF. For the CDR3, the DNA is TGCAGTGCTAGAGATGCGACTAGCGAAGGCTACAATGAGCAGTTCTTC.